The 24 T cell receptor beta chains given below trace back to one sample, sequenced in a study of blood T cell repertoires in COVID-19. Generated by immunoSEQ multiplex PCR, the TCRdb table keeps only in-frame clones and is missing some. Of roughly 63,000 clones listed, 65% to 80% are singletons. Sequencing was performed on peripheral blood. These receptor sequences come from a human donor in a cohort sampled during active COVID-19.

This clone was seen a few times. The chain has TRBV3-1 (or the pseudogene TRBV3-2) and TRBJ1-5; D gene unclear. Germline loops: CDR1 LGHDT, CDR2 YNNKEL (reference sequence). V shed 1 base and J shed 4 bases, with 8 bases lying between them. This CDR3 spans 14 amino acids. As DNA, the CDR3 is TGTGCCAGCAGCCAAGCCAGGTCGAATCAGCCCCAGCATTTT. Encoded protein: CASSQARSNQPQHF.

This chain links TRBV25-1 with TRBJ2-2, with D perhaps TRBD2 (6 bases). The V and J ends lost 4 bases and 3 bases respectively, with 9 bases between them. This CDR3 has 14 amino acids. Germline V CDR1 and CDR2: MGHDK, SYGVNS. CDR3 sequence reads: CASSARLDTGELFF. The CDR3 nucleotides read TGTGCCAGCAGTGCCCGACTAGACACCGGGGAGCTGTTTTTT.

This chain connects TRBV28 to TRBJ1-5; D is unclear. The V gene lost 8 bases and the J gene lost 5 bases, with 10 bases spanning the gap. The CDR3 has 12 amino acids. CDR1 is MDHEN and CDR2 is SYDVKM in the germline V gene. CDR3 amino acids: CASGAGYQPQHF. CDR3 DNA sequence: TGTGCCAGCGGCGCAGGCTATCAGCCCCAGCATTTT.

This rearrangement joins TRBV9 to TRBJ2-3; 10 bases map to TRBD1. Germline V lookup: CDR1 SGDLS, CDR2 YYNGEE. This CDR3 is 15 amino acids long. J was trimmed by 1 base and V by 4 bases; bases with no gene match: 3. The CDR3 loop reads CASSRDRGGTDTQYF. CDR3 sequence (DNA): TGTGCCAGCAGCAGGGACAGGGGAGGCACAGATACGCAGTATTTT.

This chain uses TRBV6-2 or TRBV6-3 with TRBJ1-5; D call uncertain. Germline V gene sequence: CDR1 MNHEY, CDR2 SVGEGT. V was trimmed by 4 bases and J by 1 base, leaving 8 bases between them. The CDR3 consists of 14 residues. In DNA, the CDR3 is TGTGCCAGCAGTTCCCCCCAGAGCAATCAGCCCCAGCATTTT. Translated, it gives CASSSPQSNQPQHF.

This chain connects TRBV6-5 to TRBJ2-5; a weak D match, TRBD2 (5 bases). CDR1 MNHEY and CDR2 SVGAGI come from the germline V gene. The V end was cut by 5 bases, the J end by 7 bases, with 11 bases between. This CDR3 is 12 amino acids long. The CDR3 nucleotides read TGTGCCAGCAGTCTCAGAGGAGGGACCCAGTACTTC. It codes for CASSLRGGTQYF.

The V gene is TRBV5-1, the J gene TRBJ2-7; D is unclear. The V end was cut by 0 bases, the J end by 1 base, with 11 bases between. This CDR3 comprises 15 residues. The V gene's germline CDR1 is SGHRS and CDR2 YFSETQ. CDR3: CASSLGGSQSYEQYF. DNA for the CDR3: TGCGCCAGCAGCTTGGGCGGCAGCCAATCCTACGAGCAGTACTTC.

The chain joins TRBV27 to TRBJ2-5, with D tentatively TRBD1 (6 bases). Looked up from germline, CDR1 is MNHEY and CDR2 is SMNVEV (reference sequence). The V end lost 6 bases, the J end lost 4 bases, and 18 bases lay between the germline ends. The CDR3 extends over 15 amino acids. CDR3: CASSERRQGRETQYF. For the CDR3, the DNA is TGTGCCAGCAGCGAACGTAGGCAGGGGCGAGAGACCCAGTACTTC.

The chain couples TRBV11-3 to TRBJ1-1, with TRBD1 as a possible D gene (6 bases). Trimming removed 5 bases from V and 12 bases from J, with 16 bases in between. The length of the CDR3 is 12 residues. Germline CDR1 is SGHNT and CDR2 is YENEEA. For the CDR3, the DNA is TGTGCCAGCAGCGACCCGGGACAAGAGACTTTCTTT. Translating it yields CASSDPGQETFF. Supplemented by reference TRBV11-3 and TRBJ1-1, the full variable domain reads EAGVVQSPRYKIIEKKQPVAFWCNPISGHNTLYWYLQNLGQGPELLIRYENEEAVDDSQLPKDRFSAERLKGVDSTLKIQPAELGDSAVYLCASSDPGQETFFGQGTRLTVV.

The V call is TRBV15, the J call TRBJ2-5; no firm D call. V lost 3 bases, J lost 2 bases, and 10 bases lay in between. CDR3 length: 14 residues. Germline lookup yields CDR1 LNHNV and CDR2 YYDKDF (reference sequence). The CDR3 spells CATSSLSVQETQYF. The DNA of the CDR3 is TGTGCCACCAGCAGCCTCTCAGTACAAGAGACCCAGTACTTC.

The CDR3 DNA reads TGTGCCAGCCCCACGGACCGGGGTAATCAGCCCCAGCATTTT. Residues: CASPTDRGNQPQHF. V is TRBV6-5 and J is TRBJ1-5; D gene unclear. V shed 8 bases and J shed 4 bases, with 15 bases lying between them. This CDR3 has 14 residues. From germline, CDR1 is MNHEY and CDR2 SVGAGI.

The chain employs TRBV28 and TRBJ2-5, with 10 bases fitting TRBD1. The CDR3 length is 15 residues. V gave up 8 bases and J gave up 2 bases; unmatched junction bases: 8. Germline V lookup: CDR1 MDHEN, CDR2 SYDVKM. The CDR3 coding sequence is TGTGCCAGCGGACCTGGGACAGGGGTGCAAGAGACCCAGTACTTC. Its protein is CASGPGTGVQETQYF.

The chain recombines TRBV9 with TRBJ2-7, with D perhaps TRBD1 (5 bases). V was trimmed by 2 bases and J by 5 bases, leaving 14 bases between them. From germline, CDR1 is SGDLS and CDR2 YYNGEE. This CDR3 is 14 amino acids long. This chain's CDR3 is CASSVASDSHEQYF. DNA for the CDR3: TGTGCCAGCAGCGTGGCCAGCGACAGTCACGAGCAGTACTTC.

The V gene is TRBV5-1, the J gene TRBJ1-1; D is perhaps TRBD1 (6 bases). This CDR3 spans 15 amino acids. Germline lookup yields CDR1 SGHRS and CDR2 YFSETQ. V lost 1 base, J lost 4 bases, and 14 bases lay in between. For the CDR3, the DNA is TGCGCCAGCAGCTTGAACAGGGCTAAGGGCACTGAAGCTTTCTTT. It encodes CASSLNRAKGTEAFF.

This sequence joins TRBV4-1 and TRBJ2-1; 14 bases fit TRBD2. CDR1 MGHRA and CDR2 YSYEKL come from the germline V gene. The CDR3 is 20 amino acids. V trimming: 4 bases; J trimming: 0 bases; junction bases outside the gene matches: 11. In DNA form, the CDR3 reads TGCGCCAGCAGCCGAACCGCCGGGACTAGCGGGGGAAGCTCCTACAATGAGCAGTTCTTC. Encoded protein: CASSRTAGTSGGSSYNEQFF.

This chain connects TRBV6-5 to TRBJ1-2; D gene uncertain. Trimming cost V 11 bases and J 4 bases, with 14 bases left between them. The CDR3 length is 12 residues. Looked up from germline, CDR1 is MNHEY and CDR2 is SVGAGI. The CDR3 spells CAAVAVGYGYTF. CDR3 DNA sequence: TGTGCCGCCGTTGCGGTCGGCTATGGCTACACCTTC.

The chain employs TRBV4-1 and TRBJ2-7; the D is unclear. The CDR3 length is 16 residues. The germline gives CDR1 MGHRA, CDR2 YSYEKL. The V end lost 0 bases, the J end lost 0 bases, and 12 bases lay between the germline ends. The CDR3 reads CASSQDQSTSSYEQYF. In DNA, the CDR3 is TGCGCCAGCAGCCAAGACCAGTCCACAAGCTCCTACGAGCAGTACTTC.

The CDR3 nucleotides are TGTGCCAGCAGCTCTCCCGACATGCCGGACGGGGAGCTGTTTTTT. It is translated as CASSSPDMPDGELFF. V gene TRBV5-4 combines with J gene TRBJ2-2, with D uncertain. In germline, CDR1 is SGHNT, CDR2 YYREEE (reference sequence). This CDR3 contains 15 residues. Trimming removed 3 bases at V and 7 bases at J, with 16 bases between.

This clone was detected only once. This chain connects TRBV11-2 to TRBJ2-1, with D maybe TRBD1 (6 bases). The CDR3 sequence is 13 residues long. Germline values: CDR1 SGHAT, CDR2 FQNNGV. Trimming cost V 4 bases and J 7 bases, with 11 bases left between them. The CDR3 nucleotides read TGTGCCAGCAGCTCGAGTAGGGGGAATGAGCAGTTCTTC. This translates into CASSSSRGNEQFF.

As concerns this clone: At one of its ends the junction is not consistent with the germline gene, which may arise from a read error. This chain uses TRBV29-1 with TRBJ2-6; 8 nucleotides align to TRBD1. Germline V gene lookup returns CDR1 SQVTM and CDR2 ANQGSEA. The CDR3 runs 16 residues. Here the CDR3 reads CSVEGQGISGANVLTF. The CDR3 coding sequence is TGCAGCGTGGAAGGACAGGGTATCTCTGGGGCCAACGTCCTGACTTTC. Supplemented by reference TRBV29-1 and TRBJ2-6, the full variable domain reads SAVISQKPSRDICQRGTSLTIQCQVDSQVTMMFWYRQQPGQSLTLIATANQGSEATYESGFVIDKFPISRPNLTFSTLTVSNMSPEDSSIYLCSVEGQGISGANVLTFGAGSRLTVL.

This chain connects TRBV11-3 to TRBJ2-1; maybe TRBD2 (6 bases). This CDR3 is built from 16 residues. Trimming cost V 0 bases and J 0 bases, with 9 bases left between them. Germline assignment: CDR1 SGHNT and CDR2 YENEEA. The CDR3 nucleotides read TGTGCCAGCAGCTTAGATGGGGGGAGCTCCTACAATGAGCAGTTCTTC. Translated: CASSLDGGSSYNEQFF.

The chain uses TRBV24-1 and TRBJ1-2; 9 nucleotides agree with TRBD1. Germline CDR1 reads KGHDR; CDR2 reads SFDVKD. The CDR3 runs 16 residues. J was trimmed by 4 bases and V by 5 bases; bases with no gene match: 10. DNA of the CDR3: TGTGCCACCAGTGGAGGACAGGGGAAAGGGGCCTATGGCTACACCTTC. Translation: CATSGGQGKGAYGYTF.

The chain recombines TRBV27 with TRBJ2-7; 12 bases are shared with TRBD2. The V gene's germline CDR1 is MNHEY and CDR2 SMNVEV (reference sequence). This CDR3 is 14 amino acids long. V shed 5 bases, J shed 6 bases, and the junction held 5 bases outside the gene matches. The CDR3 reads CASSVRLAGAEQYF. DNA for the CDR3: TGTGCCAGCAGTGTGAGACTAGCGGGAGCCGAGCAGTACTTC.

Relative to its sample, this clone is medium-sized (0.01 to 0.1%). The V and J genes are TRBV27 and TRBJ2-1; TRBD1 might be the D (5 bases). The CDR3 runs to 13 residues. V lost 4 bases and J lost 8, with 12 bases in between. From germline, CDR1 is MNHEY and CDR2 SMNVEV (reference sequence). CDR3 loop: CASSSNRQDEQFF. In DNA, the CDR3 is TGTGCCAGCAGTTCGAACAGGCAGGATGAGCAGTTCTTC.